The 8 T cell receptor beta chains reported below all come from one sample, sequenced in a study of cytomegalovirus exposure and HLA in healthy donors. A multiplex PCR was run with 60 Vbeta primers and 13 Jbeta primers. Data came from immunoSEQ multiplex PCR; TCRdb stores just in-frame clones and leaves some out. Its table records about 130,000 clones. Material for sequencing was PBMCs. These receptors were collected from a woman aged 60 to 75 in good health and CMV-seronegative.

This rearrangement joins TRBV7-3 to TRBJ1-5, with D unresolved. In germline, CDR1 is SGHTA, CDR2 FQGTGA. CDR3 size: 18 residues. Trimming took 1 base from V and 6 from J, leaving 22 bases between them. CDR3 residues: CASSLRVHIRGRVQPQHF. In nucleotides, the CDR3 is TGTGCCAGCAGCTTAAGGGTCCACATACGGGGAAGGGTTCAGCCCCAGCATTTT.

The chain recombines TRBV2 with TRBJ2-5; possible D gene TRBD1, 6 bases. V lost 5 bases and J lost 4, with 17 bases in between. The CDR3 totals 15 residues. Germline V lookup: CDR1 SNHLY, CDR2 FYNNEI. CDR3 DNA: TGTGCCAGCAGTCCCACTTTGCCAGGGGCAGAGACCCAGTACTTC. This codes for CASSPTLPGAETQYF.

The chain carries TRBV19 and TRBJ2-7, with a weak D call TRBD1 (6 bases). The CDR3 is 13 residues long. Germline CDR1 reads LNHDA; CDR2 reads SQIVND (reference sequence). The V and J ends lost 8 bases and 1 base respectively, with 12 bases between them. The DNA of the CDR3 is TGTGCCAGTTCTTACGGACAGTCCTACGAGCAGTACTTC. Amino acid sequence: CASSYGQSYEQYF.

The chain is built from TRBV13 and TRBJ1-6; TRBD1 aligns across 9 bases. V shed 5 bases and J 6 bases; nucleotides not matched to a gene: 8. Germline V gives CDR1 PRHDT, CDR2 FYEKMQ (reference sequence). The CDR3 extends over 16 amino acids. This CDR3 reads CASSPRQGEGNSPLHF. In DNA, the CDR3 is TGTGCCAGCAGCCCACGACAGGGGGAGGGTAATTCACCCCTCCACTTT.

To note about this clone: One end of the junction does not line up with germline, which may come from a read error. This sample includes further DNA sequences coding for the same CDR3. The chain couples TRBV6-1 to TRBJ1-3; possible D gene TRBD1, 6 bases. The CDR3 totals 15 residues. From germline, CDR1 is MNHNS and CDR2 SASEGT. The CDR3 spells CASRTGIFSGNTIYF. The CDR3 DNA follows: TGCGCCAGCAGAACAGGGATCTTCTCTGGAAACACCATATATTTT.

The rearrangement links TRBV4-1 to TRBJ1-4; the D is unclear. CDR1 is MGHRA and CDR2 is YSYEKL in the germline V gene. V was clipped by 0 bases and J by 0 bases, with 14 bases between them. CDR3 size: 18 residues. The CDR3 region is CASSQDMIPGATNEKLFF. CDR3 coding DNA: TGCGCCAGCAGCCAAGATATGATTCCGGGAGCAACTAATGAAAAACTGTTTTTT.

The chain carries TRBV5-1 and TRBJ2-7, with 9 bases lining up with TRBD1. The CDR3 length is 14 residues. The germline CDR1 and CDR2 sequences are SGHRS and YFSETQ. The ends lost 4 bases at V and 2 bases at J; junction bases unmatched: 4. The CDR3, as DNA: TGCGCCAGCAGCGCGGACAGGGGAACCTACGAGCAGTACTTC. Translated: CASSADRGTYEQYF.

V gene TRBV9 combines with J gene TRBJ2-5, with a possible D match to TRBD2 (5 bases). The ends were cut back, 3 bases at V and 0 bases at J, with 12 bases in the middle. CDR1 and CDR2 from the germline V gene are SGDLS and YYNGEE. CDR3 length: 15 residues. The CDR3 reads CASSAEGRNQETQYF. For the CDR3, the DNA is TGTGCCAGCAGCGCAGAGGGCAGGAACCAAGAGACCCAGTACTTC.